A single sample gave rise to the 11 T cell receptor beta chains below, sequenced in a study of T cell responses to AZD1222 COVID-19 vaccine (dated by TCRdb to the early 2020s). In the paper's terms, the time point label means: baseline before first vaccination. Libraries came from the immunoSEQ multiplex PCR assay. The table comes from immuneACCESS by way of TCRdb, which keeps in-frame sequences with V and J called. Part of the clones is missing from these tables; in studies checked, under half for an unresolved V gene and the rest for unknown reasons. The sample profile shows 110,000 or so clones; roughly 91% of them were found once. Jointly, the top ten make up about 9.7% of the sample. Specimen: peripheral blood, collected on day 0 of AZD1222 vaccination. Source of these receptors: an adult in good health.

This clone was found a few times. The V call is TRBV6-5, the J call TRBJ2-1; tentatively, D is TRBD2 (5 bases). Germline V gene lookup returns CDR1 MNHEY and CDR2 SVGAGI. Trimming took off 5 bases at V and 3 bases at J, with 14 bases between the two ends. This CDR3 region has 15 residues. Here the CDR3 reads CASSPIAPSYNEQFF. The CDR3 DNA sequence: TGTGCCAGCAGTCCTATAGCGCCCAGCTACAATGAGCAGTTCTTC.

V is TRBV30 and J is TRBJ1-3; the match to TRBD1 covers 8 bases. V lost 2 bases and J lost 2; bases outside the gene matches: 8. Germline loops: CDR1 GTSNPN, CDR2 SVGIG (reference sequence). CDR3 length: 16 residues. The CDR3 protein is CAWSSGTGAPGNTIYF. The CDR3 DNA is TGTGCCTGGAGTTCCGGGACAGGAGCCCCTGGAAACACCATATATTTT.

The gene calls are TRBV30 and TRBJ2-1; D gene uncertain. Germline V gene sequence: CDR1 GTSNPN, CDR2 SVGIG (reference sequence). V shed 1 base and J shed 7 bases, with 8 bases lying between them. The length of the CDR3 is 12 residues. The DNA of the CDR3 is TGTGCCTGGAGTGGTTTGGGAAATGAGCAGTTCTTC. Its translation is CAWSGLGNEQFF.

Written as DNA, the CDR3 is TGTGCCAGCAGTACTAGCGGAAGCTCCTACAATGAGCAGTTCTTC. It is translated as CASSTSGSSYNEQFF. The genes are TRBV27 and TRBJ2-1; the match to TRBD2 covers 8 bases. The CDR3 is 15 residues long. With V trimmed by 5 bases and J by 0 bases, 3 bases remained unmatched. Germline loops: CDR1 MNHEY, CDR2 SMNVEV (reference sequence).

The chain links TRBV28 to TRBJ1-5; D is perhaps TRBD1 (5 bases). Germline-derived CDR1 and CDR2 are MDHEN and SYDVKM. The V gene lost 5 bases and the J gene lost 5 bases, with 16 bases spanning the gap. This CDR3 has 15 residues. CDR3 bases: TGTGCCAGCAGTCCTCCCCAGGCGGGGGATCAGCCCCAGCATTTT. Amino acids: CASSPPQAGDQPQHF.

This CDR3 reads CASSPGQGYNEQFF. CDR3 nucleotide sequence: TGTGCCTCATCGCCGGGACAGGGGTACAATGAGCAGTTCTTC. The chain carries TRBV7-2 and TRBJ2-1, with 10 bases that match TRBD1. Germline CDR1 and CDR2: SGHTA and FQGNSA. V lost 11 bases, J lost 4 bases, and 8 bases stayed unmatched. This CDR3 region has 14 residues.

This rearrangement joins TRBV11-2 to TRBJ2-7; 14 bases fit TRBD2. The CDR3 extends over 16 amino acids. V lost 3 bases and J lost 5; bases outside the gene matches: 6. Germline CDR1 and CDR2: SGHAT and FQNNGV. The CDR3 DNA follows: TGTGCCAGCAGCTTCGGACTAGCGGGAGGTGGAAACGAGCAGTACTTC. Encoded protein: CASSFGLAGGGNEQYF. The full variable domain, in which reference TRBV11-2 and TRBJ2-7 provide the parts outside the CDR3, is EAGVAQSPRYKIIEKRQSVAFWCNPISGHATLYWYQQILGQGPKLLIQFQNNGVVDDSQLPKDRFSAERLKGVDSTLKIQPAKLEDSAVYLCASSFGLAGGGNEQYFGPGTRLTVT.

This clone was observed a handful of times. The chain recombines TRBV28 with TRBJ2-7; 7 positions agree with TRBD1. The CDR3 totals 15 residues. Germline-derived CDR1 and CDR2 are MDHEN and SYDVKM. The V gene end was trimmed by 5 bases and the J gene end by 1 base; junction bases not matched to a gene: 8. CDR3 DNA sequence: TGTGCCAGCAGTCCCACGACAGGGTCTTCCTACGAGCAGTACTTC. Its translation is CASSPTTGSSYEQYF.

The chain couples TRBV18 to TRBJ2-1; 11 positions match TRBD2. Germline CDR1 is KGHSH and CDR2 is LQKENI. V dropped 3 bases and J dropped 8; count of bases not matched to a gene: 9. This CDR3 region has 16 residues. CDR3 in amino acids: CASSPTGTSGIYEQFF. CDR3 DNA sequence: TGTGCCAGCTCACCTACCGGGACTAGCGGTATATATGAGCAGTTCTTC.

This chain links TRBV19 with TRBJ1-3; D is possibly TRBD1 (6 bases). This CDR3 has 14 amino acids. Germline CDR1 LNHDA, CDR2 SQIVND (reference sequence). The germline V and J ends were trimmed by 7 bases and 0 bases, with 10 bases remaining between them. Written as DNA, the CDR3 is TGTGCCAGTACCCGGGACAACTCTGGAAACACCATATATTTT. Translated: CASTRDNSGNTIYF.

The gene calls are TRBV4-1 and TRBJ1-2; D remains unclear. The ends were cut back, 0 bases at V and 8 bases at J, with 10 bases in the middle. This CDR3 region has 13 residues. Germline V gives CDR1 MGHRA, CDR2 YSYEKL. Written as DNA, the CDR3 is TGCGCCAGCAGCCAAGAAACCGGGCCCGGCTACACCTTC. As protein: CASSQETGPGYTF.